Each of the 17 T cell receptor beta chains below was sequenced from the same sample in a study of blood T cell repertoires in COVID-19. TCRdb's copy holds only in-frame clones and misses some; the assay was immunoSEQ multiplex PCR. The sample holds roughly 130,000 clones, about four fifths seen once. Sequences were obtained from peripheral blood. The origin of the receptors is a man aged 25-40 years with COVID-19, enrolled during active disease.

About this clone itself: One junction end does not reproduce the germline sequence, and a read error may be involved. J is TRBJ1-4 and V is TRBV30, with TRBD1 identical over 10 bases. Germline V gives CDR1 GTSNPN, CDR2 SVGIG (reference sequence). This CDR3 spans 14 amino acids. CDR3 region: CARSGRTGGEKLFF. The CDR3 bases are TGTGCCCGGAGCGGGAGGACAGGGGGTGAAAAACTGTTTTTT. The full variable domain, completed using reference TRBV30 and TRBJ1-4, is SQTIHQWPATLVQPVGSPLSLECTVEGTSNPNLYWYRQAAGRGLQLLFYSVGIGQISSEVPQNLSASRPQDRQFILSSKKLLLSDSGFYLCARSGRTGGEKLFFGSGTQLSVL.

This sequence joins TRBV28 and TRBJ1-2; possibly TRBD1 for D (5 bases). Trimming took 3 bases from V and 4 from J, leaving 18 bases between them. The CDR3 sequence is 16 residues long. The germline CDR1 and CDR2 sequences are MDHEN and SYDVKM. CDR3 region: CASSFLRTAGGYGYTF. The CDR3 region has the DNA TGTGCCAGCAGTTTCCTAAGGACGGCCGGGGGCTATGGCTACACCTTC.

V and J are TRBV5-1 and TRBJ2-1, with TRBD1 matching over 8 bases. The CDR3 runs 15 residues. J was trimmed by 3 bases and V by 4 bases; bases with no gene match: 6. Looked up from germline, CDR1 is SGHRS and CDR2 is YFSETQ. This CDR3 is CASSTRQGSYNEQFF. CDR3 in DNA: TGCGCCAGCAGCACGCGACAGGGGAGCTACAATGAGCAGTTCTTC. The full variable domain, its missing parts supplied by reference TRBV5-1 and TRBJ2-1, is KAGVTQTPRYLIKTRGQQVTLSCSPISGHRSVSWYQQTPGQGLQFLFEYFSETQRNKGNFPGRFSGRQFSNSRSEMNVSTLELGDSALYLCASSTRQGSYNEQFFGPGTRLTVL.

The rearrangement joins TRBV30 to TRBJ2-2, with D unclear. This CDR3 comprises 14 residues. Trimming cost V 3 bases and J 2 bases, with 10 bases left between them. CDR1 and CDR2 (germline): GTSNPN, SVGIG (reference sequence). CDR3 residues: CAWRRQYNTGELFF. The CDR3 DNA reads TGTGCCTGGAGGCGGCAGTACAACACCGGGGAGCTGTTTTTT.

This clone was recorded a few times. CDR3 DNA sequence: TGTGCCAGCAGCAAAACAGGCGAAAAGGGTAATGAGCAGTTCTTC. Translating it yields CASSKTGEKGNEQFF. The V gene is TRBV21-1, the J gene TRBJ2-1; the table's D call, TRBD1, was not checked against the DNA. TRBV21-1 is reported as a pseudogene. CDR3 size: 15 residues.

V is TRBV21-1 and J is TRBJ2-7; TRBD1 is the table's D call and was not checked against the DNA. TRBV21-1 is a pseudogene locus. This CDR3 contains 15 residues. The CDR3 loop reads CASSKGTEDPYEQYF. Written as DNA, the CDR3 is TGTGCCAGCAGCAAAGGGACAGAGGATCCCTACGAGCAGTACTTC.

The chain carries TRBV5-1 and TRBJ2-7; 7 bases line up with TRBD2. J was trimmed by 2 bases and V by 1 base; bases with no gene match: 6. The germline CDR1 and CDR2 sequences are SGHRS and YFSETQ. The CDR3 covers 15 residues. Here the CDR3 DNA reads TGCGCCAGCAGCTTGAATGGCGGGAGCGCCTACGAGCAGTACTTC. Protein: CASSLNGGSAYEQYF.

This chain joins TRBV5-4 and TRBJ2-7, with a possible D match to TRBD1 (6 bases). The CDR3 is 15 amino acids. V lost 4 bases and J lost 4, with 18 bases in between. Germline-derived CDR1 and CDR2 are SGHNT and YYREEE (reference sequence). The CDR3 spells CASSPTGTNEYEQYF. CDR3 nucleotide sequence: TGTGCCAGCAGCCCGACCGGGACAAATGAGTACGAGCAGTACTTC.

The V and J genes are TRBV5-4 and TRBJ2-5; 12 bases agree with TRBD2. CDR1 and CDR2 from the germline V gene are SGHNT and YYREEE (reference sequence). The V and J ends lost 2 bases and 5 bases, in that order; junction bases with no gene match: 10. The CDR3 consists of 17 residues. CDR3: CASSFDLAGGVRETQYF. CDR3 coding DNA: TGTGCCAGCAGCTTCGATCTAGCGGGAGGGGTACGGGAGACCCAGTACTTC.

This clone was seen a few times. The chain recombines TRBV21-1 with TRBJ2-2; the table names TRBD2, a call not compared with the DNA. TRBV21-1 is assigned pseudogene status. The CDR3 consists of 18 residues. In DNA form, the CDR3 reads TGTGCCAGCAGCAAGGTTCAGGGGCCCACTAGCGGGACCGGGGAGCTGTTTTTT. Translating gives CASSKVQGPTSGTGELFF.

V is TRBV24-1 and J is TRBJ2-3; 13 bases map to TRBD2. Trimming at V came to 4 bases and at J to 2 bases, leaving 8 bases not matched to a gene. This CDR3 spans 18 amino acids. The V gene's germline CDR1 is KGHDR and CDR2 SFDVKD. DNA of the CDR3: TGTGCCACCAGTGACCCCAGGACTAGCGGGAGTGCCACAGATACGCAGTATTTT. Protein product: CATSDPRTSGSATDTQYF.

The chain links TRBV6-2 or TRBV6-3 to TRBJ2-4; TRBD2 agrees at 7 bases. The CDR3 is made up of 14 amino acids. With V trimmed by 0 bases and J by 7 bases, 3 bases remained unmatched. Germline-derived CDR1 and CDR2 are MNHEY and SVGEGT. The CDR3: CASSYSGGGNIQYF. The CDR3, as DNA: TGTGCCAGCAGTTACTCTGGGGGGGGGAACATTCAGTACTTC.

This clone was observed once. This sequence joins TRBV24-1 and TRBJ2-7; D remains unclear. Germline V gene data show CDR1 as KGHDR and CDR2 as SFDVKD. Trimming took 9 bases from V and 5 from J, leaving 22 bases between them. The CDR3 loop spans 15 amino acids. The CDR3 bases are TGTGCCACCCCTAGATCTCGACGGGTCTCGAACGAGCAGTACTTC. Protein product: CATPRSRRVSNEQYF.

The chain uses TRBV27 and TRBJ1-2; no clear D. This CDR3 is 13 amino acids long. The V and J ends lost 6 bases and 8 bases respectively, with 16 bases between them. The germline CDR1 and CDR2 sequences are MNHEY and SMNVEV (reference sequence). The CDR3 loop is CASRFHGERGYTF. For the CDR3, the DNA is TGTGCCAGCAGATTTCATGGGGAGAGGGGCTACACCTTC.

This rearrangement joins TRBV28 to TRBJ2-5; the D gene is possibly TRBD2 (5 bases). The V gene's germline CDR1 is MDHEN and CDR2 SYDVKM. The CDR3 extends over 13 amino acids. The V end was cut by 7 bases, the J end by 5 bases, with 14 bases between. The CDR3 sequence: CASTSRQGETQYF. CDR3 sequence (DNA): TGTGCCAGCACTAGCAGGCAAGGGGAGACCCAGTACTTC.

This rearrangement joins TRBV11-2 to TRBJ2-7; 12 bases agree with TRBD1. The CDR3 consists of 14 residues. Trimming at V came to 2 bases and at J to 6 bases, leaving 2 bases not matched to a gene. CDR1 SGHAT and CDR2 FQNNGV come from the germline V gene. CDR3 bases: TGTGCCAGCAGCTTAAGGGACAGGGGGCCCGAGCAGTACTTC. Amino acids: CASSLRDRGPEQYF. The entire variable domain, with the rest obtained from reference TRBV11-2 and TRBJ2-7, is as follows: EAGVAQSPRYKIIEKRQSVAFWCNPISGHATLYWYQQILGQGPKLLIQFQNNGVVDDSQLPKDRFSAERLKGVDSTLKIQPAKLEDSAVYLCASSLRDRGPEQYFGPGTRLTVT.

The CDR3 sequence: CASSLAAGEGNTIYF. Here the CDR3 DNA reads TGTGCCAGCAGCTTAGCGGCAGGGGAAGGAAACACCATATATTTT. The gene calls are TRBV7-9 and TRBJ1-3, with a weak D call TRBD1 (6 bases). Germline assignment: CDR1 SEHNR and CDR2 FQNEAQ (reference sequence). CDR3 size: 15 residues. The V end lost 0 bases, the J end lost 4 bases, and 10 bases lay between the germline ends.